Following are 7 T cell receptor beta chains from one sample sequenced in a study of blood T cell repertoires in COVID-19. Using immunoSEQ multiplex PCR, the repertoire was profiled, and TCRdb retains in-frame clones only, with some absent. Here the sample spans 200,000 to 250,000 clones, approximately 86% being singletons. Sample: PBMCs or T cells enriched from blood (not recorded which). All receptors come from a woman in her forties with acute COVID-19.

This chain joins TRBV18 and TRBJ2-2; 10 nucleotides line up with TRBD1. Germline lookup yields CDR1 KGHSH and CDR2 LQKENI. Trimming cost V 3 bases and J 1 base; bases outside gene matches: 8. The CDR3 consists of 18 residues. The CDR3 loop reads CASSPGTGVIRNTGELFF. The CDR3, as DNA: TGTGCCAGCTCACCTGGGACAGGGGTGATCAGGAACACCGGGGAGCTGTTTTTT.

V is TRBV19 and J is TRBJ1-2, with D perhaps TRBD1 (5 bases). From germline, CDR1 is LNHDA and CDR2 SQIVND (reference sequence). CDR3 length: 16 residues. V lost 5 bases and J 3 bases, leaving 19 bases between the germline ends. The CDR3 coding sequence is TGTGCCAGTAGTTTTGGGGGGTACCCCAACTACTATGGCTACACCTTC. Translated: CASSFGGYPNYYGYTF.

This chain joins TRBV19 and TRBJ1-3; D may be TRBD1 (6 bases). In germline, CDR1 is LNHDA, CDR2 SQIVND (reference sequence). Trimming cost V 9 bases and J 4 bases, with 16 bases left between them. The CDR3 covers 14 residues. CDR3 region: CASRSQGPGNTIYF. CDR3 nucleotides: TGTGCCAGCAGATCCCAGGGGCCGGGAAACACCATATATTTT.

This clone was counted a single time. The chain couples TRBV27 to TRBJ1-2, with D possibly being TRBD1 (5 bases). CDR3 length: 13 amino acids. Germline CDR1 and CDR2: MNHEY and SMNVEV (reference sequence). V was pared by 6 bases and J by 1 base, with 9 bases between. CDR3 protein: CASSVDSNYGYTF. CDR3 nucleotides: TGTGCCAGCAGCGTCGACAGTAACTATGGCTACACCTTC.

The chain joins TRBV12-5 to TRBJ2-5, with 9 bases aligning to TRBD1. CDR1 and CDR2 from the germline V gene are LGHNT and FRNRAP. The ends lost 6 bases at V and 0 bases at J; junction bases unmatched: 5. This CDR3 region has 15 residues. The CDR3 loop is CASGYDRGYQETQYF. The CDR3, as DNA: TGTGCTAGTGGGTACGACAGGGGGTACCAAGAGACCCAGTACTTC.

This chain joins TRBV28 and TRBJ2-2; tentatively, D is TRBD2 (6 bases). Trimming cost V 1 base and J 7 bases, with 7 bases left between them. The germline gives CDR1 MDHEN, CDR2 SYDVKM. This CDR3 has 13 amino acids. CDR3 loop: CASSLSGVGELFF. DNA of the CDR3: TGTGCCAGCAGTTTATCGGGGGTCGGGGAGCTGTTTTTT.

This clone was picked up one time. V usage is TRBV18 and J usage is TRBJ2-5; 7 nucleotides line up with TRBD1. The germline CDR1 and CDR2 sequences are KGHSH and LQKENI. V shed 4 bases, J shed 4 bases, and the junction held 3 bases outside the gene matches. The CDR3 is 13 amino acids. The CDR3 nucleotides read TGTGCCAGCTCACTCAGACAGGGAGAGACCCAGTACTTC. Translated, it gives CASSLRQGETQYF.